Listed below are T cell receptor beta chains from one sample, sequenced in a study of control samples from healthy donors and cancer patients. Clones were sequenced by immunoSEQ multiplex PCR, and TCRdb holds only the in-frame ones, with some missing. The repertoire includes approximately 26,000 clones, roughly 88% of them detected once, and roughly 12% sits in the top ten. The source material was PBMCs. Receptors were obtained from a man in his forties or fifties with lung cancer. The CDR3 runs from the conserved cysteine through the conserved F or W. Fields, in order: V gene, J gene, clone size, D gene, CDR3 protein, CDR3 DNA. A D gene is named only where the DNA matches it firmly. Not every row has a clone size; where given, it reads once, few, many or a size class.

TRBV7-2,TRBJ2-7,NA,TRBD1,CASSLIPGQPYEQYF,TGTGCCAGCAGCCTAATCCCGGGACAGCCCTACGAGCAGTACTTC
TRBV3-1/TRBV3-2,TRBJ2-2,few,NA,CASSLENTGELFF,TGTGCCAGCAGCCTGGAGAACACCGGGGAGCTGTTTTTT
TRBV29-1,TRBJ1-2,NA,NA,CSVEKGSGNGYTF,TGCAGCGTTGAGAAAGGGTCCGGGAATGGCTACACCTTC
TRBV18,TRBJ2-5,NA,NA,CASSPGGEETQYF,TGTGCCAGCTCACCTGGGGGTGAAGAGACCCAGTACTTC
TRBV11-2,TRBJ1-3,NA,NA,CASNAAMGPGSSGNTIYF,TGTGCCAGTAACGCTGCCATGGGACCGGGGTCCTCTGGAAACACCATATATTTT
TRBV7-8,TRBJ2-3,NA,TRBD1,CASQPGQATSDTQYF,TGTGCCAGCCAACCGGGACAGGCTACCTCGGATACGCAGTATTTT
TRBV18,TRBJ1-3,NA,NA,CASSPQGENGNTIYF,TGTGCCAGCTCACCCCAGGGAGAAAATGGAAACACCATATATTTT
TRBV6-6,TRBJ1-5,NA,NA,CASSSFGTPGNQPQHF,TGTGCCAGCAGTTCTTTCGGGACCCCGGGCAATCAGCCCCAGCATTTT
TRBV4-3,TRBJ1-2,NA,TRBD1,CASSQEMVVTGTGYTF,TGCGCCAGCAGCCAAGAGATGGTGGTGACAGGGACGGGCTACACCTTC
TRBV30,TRBJ2-3,NA,NA,CAWRPKPGTRDLTDTQYF,TGTGCCTGGAGACCAAAACCCGGGACACGCGACCTGACAGATACGCAGTATTTT
TRBV4-1,TRBJ2-5,NA,NA,CASSQAAPETQYF,TGCGCCAGCAGCCAGGCCGCGCCAGAGACCCAGTACTTC
TRBV9,TRBJ1-2,NA,TRBD1,CASSVLGTGDYGYTF,TGTGCCAGCAGCGTTCTTGGGACAGGTGACTATGGCTACACCTTC
TRBV7-2,TRBJ1-5,NA,NA,CASSPRANQPQHF,TGTGCCAGCAGCCCTAGGGCCAATCAGCCCCAGCATTTT
TRBV6-2/TRBV6-3,TRBJ2-2,NA,TRBD2,CASSRGLAGVNTGELFF,TGTGCCAGCAGTCGGGGACTAGCGGGGGTGAACACCGGGGAGCTGTTTTTT
TRBV2,TRBJ1-6,once,NA,CASTNGGNHSPLHF,TGTGCCAGCACCAATGGGGGAAATCATTCACCCCTCCACTTT
TRBV10-3,TRBJ1-2,NA,NA,CAISEAVGAAYGYTF,TGTGCCATCAGTGAGGCGGTAGGGGCGGCCTATGGCTACACCTTC
TRBV18,TRBJ1-4,NA,NA,CASSPRGDNEKLFF,TGTGCCAGCTCACCAAGGGGGGATAATGAAAAACTGTTTTTT
TRBV5-1,TRBJ2-5,NA,NA,CASSLGVGVVTETQYF,TGCGCCAGCAGCTTGGGCGTAGGGGTAGTAACGGAGACCCAGTACTTC
TRBV10-3,TRBJ2-3,NA,NA,CAISESLGLGTDTQYF,TGTGCCATCAGTGAGTCTTTAGGGTTGGGCACAGATACGCAGTATTTT
TRBV13,TRBJ1-3,NA,NA,CASSSQSGSGNTIYF,TGTGCCAGCAGCTCCCAATCGGGCTCTGGAAACACCATATATTTT
TRBV6-2/TRBV6-3,TRBJ2-3,NA,NA,CASSPRDDTQYF,TGTGCCAGCAGCCCTAGGGACGATACGCAGTATTTT
TRBV24-1,TRBJ1-2,NA,NA,CATRGLRQTYGYTF,TGTGCCACCAGGGGATTAAGACAGACCTATGGCTACACCTTC
TRBV6-1,TRBJ1-4,NA,NA,CASSEVRHSNEKLFF,TGTGCCAGCAGTGAAGTTCGGCACTCTAATGAAAAACTGTTTTTT
TRBV3-1/TRBV3-2,TRBJ1-6,NA,NA,CASSPLEGNSPLHF,TGTGCCAGCAGCCCTCTAGAGGGAAATTCACCCCTCCACTTT
TRBV6-5,TRBJ1-2,once,NA,CASSVNRDAGYTF,TGTGCCAGCAGCGTTAACAGGGATGCGGGCTACACCTTC
TRBV2,TRBJ1-5,NA,NA,CASNAPGNQPQHF,TGTGCCAGCAACGCCCCGGGTAATCAGCCCCAGCATTTT
TRBV5-6,TRBJ2-3,NA,NA,CASRTTGPDTQYF,TGTGCCAGCAGGACGACGGGGCCAGATACGCAGTATTTT
TRBV19,TRBJ2-4,NA,TRBD1,CASSIPTTGVAKNIQYF,TGTGCCAGTAGTATCCCAACGACAGGGGTTGCCAAAAACATTCAGTACTTC
TRBV3-1/TRBV3-2,TRBJ2-3,few,TRBD1,CASSRDSRSSTDTQYF,TGTGCCAGCAGCCGGGACAGTCGTTCGAGCACAGATACGCAGTATTTT
TRBV7-9,TRBJ2-3,NA,NA,CASSLRAAGSSQNTQYF,TGTGCCAGCAGCTTACGGGCCGCCGGATCCTCACAGAATACGCAGTATTTT
TRBV6-5,TRBJ2-3,once,NA,CASSYGTPSTDTQYF,TGTGCCAGCAGTTACGGGACTCCCTCCACAGATACGCAGTATTTT
TRBV30,TRBJ2-5,NA,TRBD1,CAWSDGRTGETQYF,TGTGCCTGGAGTGACGGAAGGACAGGGGAGACCCAGTACTTC
TRBV5-1,TRBJ1-3,NA,NA,CASSLAGASGNTIYF,TGCGCCAGCAGCTTGGCAGGGGCCTCTGGAAACACCATATATTTT
TRBV13,TRBJ1-1,NA,NA,CASSQSNTEAFF,TGTGCCAGCAGCCAATCTAACACTGAAGCTTTCTTT
TRBV3-1/TRBV3-2,TRBJ1-1,NA,NA,CASSLHTRAEAFF,TGTGCCAGCAGCCTACACACAAGAGCTGAAGCTTTCTTT
TRBV11-1,TRBJ1-1,once,NA,CASSPRPDTEAFF,TGTGCCAGCAGCCCGAGGCCTGACACTGAAGCTTTCTTT
TRBV18,TRBJ1-2,NA,NA,CASSPGESYGYTF,TGTGCCAGCTCGCCGGGGGAGTCCTATGGCTACACCTTC
TRBV28,TRBJ1-6,NA,TRBD1,CASSRQGARASPLHF,TGTGCCAGCAGTCGACAGGGTGCGAGAGCGTCACCCCTCCACTTT
TRBV7-2,TRBJ2-7,NA,NA,CASRPPRTASYEQYF,TGTGCCAGTCGCCCCCCCCGGACAGCATCCTACGAGCAGTACTTC
TRBV10-3,TRBJ1-5,NA,NA,CASKTGSDQPQHF,TGTGCCAGCAAGACGGGGAGTGATCAGCCCCAGCATTTT
TRBV5-4,TRBJ1-1,NA,TRBD1,CASSLSTGGAFF,TGTGCCAGCAGCTTGAGCACAGGGGGAGCTTTCTTT
TRBV7-6,TRBJ2-7,NA,TRBD1,CASKTTGSLYEQYF,TGTGCCAGCAAGACGACAGGGTCTCTCTACGAGCAGTACTTC
TRBV24-1,TRBJ2-1,NA,TRBD2,CATSETSGGADDEQFF,TGTGCCACCAGTGAAACTAGCGGGGGGGCCGATGATGAGCAGTTCTTC
TRBV25-1,TRBJ1-3,once,NA,CASSLGGPSTIYF,TGTGCCAGCAGCTTGGGGGGACCCAGCACCATATATTTT
TRBV9,TRBJ2-3,NA,TRBD2,CASTAGLRSTDTQYF,TGTGCCAGCACAGCGGGGTTACGAAGCACAGATACGCAGTATTTT
TRBV18,TRBJ1-1,NA,NA,CASSPRGDQNTEAFF,TGTGCCAGCTCACCACGGGGTGACCAGAACACTGAAGCTTTCTTT
TRBV28,TRBJ2-7,NA,TRBD2,CASSSPPKRGDYEQYF,TGTGCCAGCAGTTCCCCCCCCAAGCGGGGAGACTACGAGCAGTACTTC
TRBV7-6,TRBJ2-2,NA,NA,CASSGRSGELFF,TGTGCCAGCAGCGGGAGGTCCGGGGAGCTGTTTTTT
TRBV5-4,TRBJ1-2,NA,TRBD1,CASSLEAGGVSFYGYTF,TGTGCCAGCAGCTTGGAAGCAGGGGGCGTCTCATTCTATGGCTACACCTTC
TRBV9,TRBJ1-3,NA,TRBD1,CASSVRGDRFAGNTIYF,TGTGCCAGCAGCGTACGCGGGGACAGGTTCGCTGGAAACACCATATATTTT
TRBV9,TRBJ2-1,NA,TRBD2,CASNRAGGLNEQFF,TGTGCCAGCAATCGAGCGGGGGGGTTGAATGAGCAGTTCTTC
TRBV18,TRBJ1-1,NA,TRBD1,CASSTGQAGTEAFF,TGTGCCAGCTCAACGGGACAGGCTGGCACTGAAGCTTTCTTT